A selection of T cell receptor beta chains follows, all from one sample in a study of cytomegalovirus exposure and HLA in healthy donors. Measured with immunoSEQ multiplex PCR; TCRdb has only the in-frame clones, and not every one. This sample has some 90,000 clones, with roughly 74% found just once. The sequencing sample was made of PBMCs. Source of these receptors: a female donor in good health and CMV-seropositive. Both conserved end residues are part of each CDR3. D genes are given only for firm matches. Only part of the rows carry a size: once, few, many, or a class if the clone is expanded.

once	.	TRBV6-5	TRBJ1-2	CASSWDSRLLGYTF	TGTGCCAGCAGTTGGGACTCTAGACTCCTTGGCTACACCTTC
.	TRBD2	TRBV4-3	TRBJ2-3	CASSRQVAGGADTQYF	TGCGCCAGCAGCAGACAGGTGGCGGGGGGAGCAGATACGCAGTATTTT
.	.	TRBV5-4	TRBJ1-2	CASRRRGGPKDGYTF	TGTGCCAGCAGACGAAGGGGGGGCCCGAAGGATGGCTACACCTTC
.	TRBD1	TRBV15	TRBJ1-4	CATSQGQRYEKLFF	TGTGCCACCAGTCAGGGACAGCGATATGAAAAACTGTTTTTT
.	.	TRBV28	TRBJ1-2	CASSFTGPGYTF	TGTGCCAGCAGTTTCACAGGGCCCGGCTACACCTTC
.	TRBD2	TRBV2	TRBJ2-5	CASRGTSGRRETQYF	TGTGCCAGCAGGGGGACTAGCGGGAGACGGGAGACCCAGTACTTC
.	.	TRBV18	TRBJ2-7	CASSPLQDSYEQYF	TGTGCCAGCTCACCACTGCAGGACTCCTACGAGCAGTACTTC
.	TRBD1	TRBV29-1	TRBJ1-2	CSVVAGQGSWGDGYTF	TGCAGCGTTGTGGCGGGACAGGGTTCCTGGGGCGATGGCTACACCTTC
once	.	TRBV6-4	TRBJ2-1	CASSDSDRGEQFF	TGTGCCAGCAGTGACTCTGACCGGGGTGAGCAGTTCTTC
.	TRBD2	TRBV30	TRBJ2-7	CAWSLGLAGASTVEQYF	TGTGCCTGGAGTCTGGGACTAGCGGGGGCCTCCACGGTCGAGCAGTACTTC
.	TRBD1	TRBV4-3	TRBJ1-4	CASSQDTDRGDEKLFF	TGCGCCAGCAGCCAAGATACTGACAGGGGGGATGAAAAACTGTTTTTT
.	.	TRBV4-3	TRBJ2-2	CASSQEPANTGELFF	TGCGCCAGCAGCCAAGAGCCAGCGAACACCGGGGAGCTGTTTTTT
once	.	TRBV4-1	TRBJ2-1	CASSQDPAGPNNEQFF	TGCGCCAGCAGCCAAGACCCAGCGGGCCCAAACAATGAGCAGTTCTTC
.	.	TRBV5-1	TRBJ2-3	CASSLLGAADTQYF	TGCGCCAGCAGCTTGCTGGGGGCTGCAGATACGCAGTATTTT
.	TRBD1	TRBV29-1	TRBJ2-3	CSVEDTGGDTDTQYF	TGCAGCGTTGAAGATACAGGGGGTGACACAGATACGCAGTATTTT
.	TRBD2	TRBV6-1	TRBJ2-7	CAGQRGGNYEQYF	TGTGCAGGCCAACGGGGGGGGAACTACGAGCAGTACTTC
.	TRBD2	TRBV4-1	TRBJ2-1	CASSQNSGGTSNEQFF	TGCGCCAGCAGCCAAAATAGCGGGGGGACCTCCAATGAGCAGTTCTTC
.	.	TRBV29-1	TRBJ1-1	CSVTSTGVTEAFF	TGCAGCGTGACCTCGACAGGCGTCACTGAAGCTTTCTTT
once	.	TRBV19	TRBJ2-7	CASSIDSYEQYF	TGTGCCAGTAGTATAGACAGCTACGAGCAGTACTTC
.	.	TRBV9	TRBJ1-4	CASSVVLVSPTNEKLFF	TGTGCCAGCAGCGTAGTTTTAGTCTCTCCAACTAATGAAAAACTGTTTTTT
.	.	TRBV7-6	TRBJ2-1	CASSLGRADSYNEQFF	TGTGCCAGCAGCTTAGGTAGAGCGGACTCCTACAATGAGCAGTTCTTC
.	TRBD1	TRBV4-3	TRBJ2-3	CASSQGGTGLTDTQYF	TGCGCCAGCAGCCAAGGCGGGACAGGACTCACAGATACGCAGTATTTT
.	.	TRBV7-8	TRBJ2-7	CASIYSGGREQYF	TGTGCCAGCATCTATTCTGGAGGGCGAGAGCAGTACTTC
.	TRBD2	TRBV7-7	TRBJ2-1	CASSQTSGSYNEQFF	TGTGCTAGCAGCCAAACTAGCGGCTCCTACAATGAGCAGTTCTTC
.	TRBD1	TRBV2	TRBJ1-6	CASSTGGSSYNSPLHF	TGTGCCAGCAGTACAGGGGGGAGCTCCTATAATTCACCCCTCCACTTT
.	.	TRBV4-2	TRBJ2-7	CASSQDIGAYEQYF	TGTGCCAGCAGCCAAGATATAGGGGCCTACGAGCAGTACTTC
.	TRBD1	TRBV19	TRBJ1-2	CAGGNRDRGGGYTF	TGTGCCGGGGGCAATCGGGACAGGGGCGGCGGCTACACCTTC
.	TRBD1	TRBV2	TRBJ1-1	CASRATGGLNTEAFF	TGTGCCAGCAGAGCGACAGGGGGCCTAAACACTGAAGCTTTCTTT
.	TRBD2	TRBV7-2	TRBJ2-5	CASSQLAGPRAETQYF	TGTGCCAGCAGCCAACTAGCGGGGCCCAGGGCAGAGACCCAGTACTTC
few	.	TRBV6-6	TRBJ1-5	CASSPGRFTAQHF	TGTGCCAGCAGCCCCGGTAGGTTCACAGCCCAGCATTTT
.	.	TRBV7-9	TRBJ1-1	CASSDPPIWTEHTEAFF	TGTGCCAGCAGCGACCCACCTATTTGGACAGAGCACACTGAAGCTTTCTTT
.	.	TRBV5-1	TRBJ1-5	CASSLEGGSNQPQHF	TGCGCCAGCAGCTTAGAGGGAGGTAGCAATCAGCCCCAGCATTTT
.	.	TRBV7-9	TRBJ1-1	CASNGEVGQGSAFF	TGTGCCAGCAACGGAGAAGTGGGGCAAGGGTCGGCTTTCTTT
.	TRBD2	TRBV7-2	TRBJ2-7	CASSLDGGVKVEQYF	TGTGCCAGCAGCTTAGACGGGGGGGTAAAGGTCGAGCAGTACTTC
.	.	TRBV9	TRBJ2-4	CASSVATGGTKNIQYF	TGTGCCAGCAGCGTAGCTACAGGAGGGACCAAAAACATTCAGTACTTC
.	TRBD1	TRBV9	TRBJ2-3	CASSVGQGADTQYF	TGTGCCAGCAGCGTGGGCCAGGGGGCCGATACGCAGTATTTT
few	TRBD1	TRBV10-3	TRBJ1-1	CAVGTALEAFF	TGTGCCGTAGGGACAGCCCTTGAAGCTTTCTTT
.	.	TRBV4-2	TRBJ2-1	CASSQGRGKEQFF	TGTGCCAGCAGCCAAGGACGAGGTAAGGAGCAGTTCTTC
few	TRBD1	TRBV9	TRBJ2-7	CASSVATGDWYEQYF	TGTGCCAGCAGCGTAGCAACAGGGGATTGGTACGAGCAGTACTTC
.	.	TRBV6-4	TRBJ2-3	CASSDFAGRRTDTQYF	TGTGCCAGCAGTGACTTTGCGGGGCGCCGCACAGATACGCAGTATTTT
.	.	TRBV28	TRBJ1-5	CASTRGGNQPQHF	TGTGCCAGCACCCGGGGTGGCAATCAGCCCCAGCATTTT
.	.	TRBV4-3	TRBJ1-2	CASSLQISTGPGYTF	TGCGCCAGCAGCCTACAAATATCTACAGGTCCCGGCTACACCTTC
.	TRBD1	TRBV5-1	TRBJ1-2	CASSREGTGDGYTF	TGCGCCAGCAGCCGCGAAGGGACAGGGGATGGCTACACCTTC
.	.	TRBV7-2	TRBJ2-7	CASSPTGRAYEQYF	TGTGCCAGCAGCCCGACGGGCAGGGCCTACGAGCAGTACTTC